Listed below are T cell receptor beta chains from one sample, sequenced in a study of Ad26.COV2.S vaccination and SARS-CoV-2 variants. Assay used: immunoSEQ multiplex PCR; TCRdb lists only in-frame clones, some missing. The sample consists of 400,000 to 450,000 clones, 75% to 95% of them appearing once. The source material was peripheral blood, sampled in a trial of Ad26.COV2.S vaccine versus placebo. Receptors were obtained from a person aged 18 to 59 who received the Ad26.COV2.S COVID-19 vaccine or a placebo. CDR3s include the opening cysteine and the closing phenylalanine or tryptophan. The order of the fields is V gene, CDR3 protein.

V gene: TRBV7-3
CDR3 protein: CASSPGYASYNEQFF

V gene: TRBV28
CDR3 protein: CASSGRDREEVNTEAFF

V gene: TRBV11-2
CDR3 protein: CASSQARMGNNEQFF

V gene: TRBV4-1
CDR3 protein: CASSQVGAKNIQYF

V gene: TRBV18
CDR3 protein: CASSPKAGSNEQYF

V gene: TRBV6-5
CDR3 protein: CATGSTGVGNSPLHF

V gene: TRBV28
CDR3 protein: CASGDSGGNTEAFF

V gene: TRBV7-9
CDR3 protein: CASSPPEGSSSGNTIYF

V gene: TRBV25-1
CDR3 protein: CASSELLSNQPQHF

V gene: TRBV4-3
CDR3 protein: CASSQELAGARSYNEQFF

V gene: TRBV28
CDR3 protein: CASSSPKGTVSSYNEQFF

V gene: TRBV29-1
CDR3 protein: CSVESDGESYNEQFF

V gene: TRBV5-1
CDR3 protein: CASSALRVNPGANVLTF

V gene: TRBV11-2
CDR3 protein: CASARGNIQYF

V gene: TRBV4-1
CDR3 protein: CASSKGMAEETTEAFF

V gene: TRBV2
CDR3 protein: CASSEAEPNTGELFF

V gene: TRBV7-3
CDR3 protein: CASSQDRNYGYTF

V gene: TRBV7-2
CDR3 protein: CASSSPGQGPAYEQYF

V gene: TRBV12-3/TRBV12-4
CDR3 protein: CASSLSYSGAFF

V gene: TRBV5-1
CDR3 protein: CASSLVAGANTGELFF

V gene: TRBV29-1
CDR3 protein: CSVVGQVVGYGYTF

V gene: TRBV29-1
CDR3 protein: CSVELDRGRGETQYF

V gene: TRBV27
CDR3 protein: CASSRGRSYEQYF

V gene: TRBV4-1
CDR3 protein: CASRSGSGNTIYF

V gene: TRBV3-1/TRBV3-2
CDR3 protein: CASSQDPGGRAVSYEQYF

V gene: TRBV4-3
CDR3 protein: CASSQWVGPEKLFF

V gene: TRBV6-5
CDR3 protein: CASSYSMRFGYNEQFF

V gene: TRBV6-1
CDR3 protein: CASSVVGQGLNQPQHF

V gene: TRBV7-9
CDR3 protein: CASRPGPENTEAFF

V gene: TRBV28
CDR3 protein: CASSLSGGGRYEQYF

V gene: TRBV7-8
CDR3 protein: CASSLAFDRQNYGYTF

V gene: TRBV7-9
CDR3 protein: CASSFTGTDGYTF

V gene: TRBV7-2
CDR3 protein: CASSFETGGRTEAFF

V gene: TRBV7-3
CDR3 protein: CASSLSNDRDTEAFF

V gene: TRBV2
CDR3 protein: CASSEGGLHGYTF

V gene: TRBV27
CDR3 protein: CASSLATTANTEAFF

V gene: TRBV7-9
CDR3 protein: CASSLARVENTEAFF

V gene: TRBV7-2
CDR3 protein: CASSITSGLTYEQYF

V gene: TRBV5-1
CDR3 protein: CASSSGPQETQYF

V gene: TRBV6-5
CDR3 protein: CASSSYRGGTDTQYF

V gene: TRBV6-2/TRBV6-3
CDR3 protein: CASSYLQGGENYGYTF

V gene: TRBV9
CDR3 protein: CASSLGDATNEKLFF

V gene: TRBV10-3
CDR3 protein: CAISDSPSGRTISYNEQFF

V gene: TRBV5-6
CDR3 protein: CASSPPGTLSYEQYF

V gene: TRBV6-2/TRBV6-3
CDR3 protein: CASSYSAGLSMNEQFF

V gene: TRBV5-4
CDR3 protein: CASSPGPSPREQYF